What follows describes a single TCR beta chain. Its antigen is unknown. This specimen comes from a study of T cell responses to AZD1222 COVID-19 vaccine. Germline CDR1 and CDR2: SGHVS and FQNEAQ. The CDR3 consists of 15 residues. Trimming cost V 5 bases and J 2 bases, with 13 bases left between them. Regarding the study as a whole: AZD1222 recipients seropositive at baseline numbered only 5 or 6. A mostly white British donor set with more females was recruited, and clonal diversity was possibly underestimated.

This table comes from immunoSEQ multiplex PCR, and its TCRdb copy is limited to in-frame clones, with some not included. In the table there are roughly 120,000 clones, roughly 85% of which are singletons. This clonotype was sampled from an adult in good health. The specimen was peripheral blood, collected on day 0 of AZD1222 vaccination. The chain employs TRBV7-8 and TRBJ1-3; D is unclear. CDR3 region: CASSRPAGTGNTIYF. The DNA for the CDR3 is TGTGCCAGCAGCCGTCCTGCGGGGACTGGAAACACCATATATTTT.